This TCR beta chain is from a study of response to subunit inactivated influenza vaccine. Study conclusions and caveats: T cells newly recruited by each seasonal influenza vaccination are few, the authors suggested.

TCRdb fed the RT-PCR reads into MiXCR, producing one record per CDR3 protein. This table holds around 530,000 distinct CDR3 sequences, roughly 12% found once. V lost 4 bases, J lost 7 bases, and 7 bases stayed unmatched. Germline-derived CDR1 and CDR2 are SGHRS and YFSETQ. The CDR3 covers 15 residues. As to this clonotype: Its target is unknown.

The sequence was collected from a man aged 45 to 65 who received an inactivated influenza vaccine. Sequenced here: PBMCs from blood, sampled on the day of vaccination. The chain employs TRBV5-1 and TRBJ2-7; TRBD2 matches 14 bases. CDR3 sequence reads: CASSPGTSGRWEQYF. CDR3 nucleotide sequence: TGCGCCAGCAGCCCCGGGACTAGCGGGAGATGGGAGCAGTACTTC. Filled out from reference TRBV5-1 and TRBJ2-7, the complete variable domain reads KAGVTQTPRYLIKTRGQQVTLSCSPISGHRSVSWYQQTPGQGLQFLFEYFSETQRNKGNFPGRFSGRQFSNSRSEMNVSTLELGDSALYLCASSPGTSGRWEQYFGPGTRLTVT.